The 11 T cell receptor beta chains below all came from one sample that was sequenced in a study of CD8+ T cells in alopecia areata. Extracted RNA was reverse transcribed into cDNA, the sequencing template. TCRdb's copy holds only in-frame clones and misses some; the assay was immunoSEQ multiplex PCR. The data show 140,000 to 150,000 clones, 45% to 60% seen once. Treatment reported: oral pan-JAK inhibitor, 5-10 mg twice daily. This specimen consisted of CD8+ T cells sorted from blood, obtained at week 4, from a patient treated with tofacitinib. All receptors derive from a human donor with alopecia areata.

The gene calls are TRBV5-1 and TRBJ1-2, with D perhaps TRBD1 (5 bases). V lost 0 bases, J lost 4 bases, and 13 bases lay in between. Germline CDR1 and CDR2: SGHRS and YFSETQ. The CDR3 runs to 15 residues. The CDR3 DNA reads TGCGCCAGCAGCTTGGAGGCCAGGGTGGGCTATGGCTACACCTTC. This encodes CASSLEARVGYGYTF. The variable domain in full, with the rest retrieved from reference TRBV5-1 and TRBJ1-2, is KAGVTQTPRYLIKTRGQQVTLSCSPISGHRSVSWYQQTPGQGLQFLFEYFSETQRNKGNFPGRFSGRQFSNSRSEMNVSTLELGDSALYLCASSLEARVGYGYTFGSGTRLTVV.

This clone has only a few counts. The gene calls are TRBV9 and TRBJ2-1; a possible D gene is TRBD1 (5 bases). Trimming pared 0 bases from V and 0 bases from J, leaving 13 bases between. This CDR3 region has 17 residues. Germline CDR1 reads SGDLS; CDR2 reads YYNGEE. The CDR3 spells CASSVEVGRGSYNEQFF. CDR3 DNA sequence: TGTGCCAGCAGCGTAGAGGTGGGAAGGGGCTCCTACAATGAGCAGTTCTTC.

V usage is TRBV25-1 and J usage is TRBJ1-1, with a possible D match to TRBD1 (5 bases). Looked up from germline, CDR1 is MGHDK and CDR2 is SYGVNS. There are 13 residues in the CDR3. Trimming removed 3 bases from V and 6 bases from J, with 11 bases in between. CDR3 DNA: TGTGCCAGCAGTGAGGAGGGGCTCGCTGAAGCTTTCTTT. Its protein product is CASSEEGLAEAFF.

This clone occurred a few times. The chain combines TRBV9 with TRBJ1-1; no reliable D call. CDR1 and CDR2 (germline): SGDLS, YYNGEE. CDR3 length: 14 residues. The V gene lost 0 bases and the J gene lost 9 bases, with 15 bases spanning the gap. CDR3 in amino acids: CASSVDWSHPQAFF. The CDR3 DNA reads as TGTGCCAGCAGCGTAGATTGGAGTCACCCCCAAGCTTTCTTT.

The chain has TRBV30 and TRBJ2-1; 7 bases align to TRBD1. The CDR3 sequence is 14 residues long. The junction had 4 bases not matched to a gene; V was cut back by 5 bases and J by 0 bases. CDR1 and CDR2 (germline): GTSNPN, SVGIG (reference sequence). The CDR3 is CAWDRDGSYNEQFF. CDR3 DNA: TGTGCCTGGGACAGGGATGGCTCCTACAATGAGCAGTTCTTC.

The table lists this clone with a few counts. This rearrangement joins TRBV9 to TRBJ1-1, with a weak D call TRBD1 (5 bases). The CDR3 length is 15 residues. V lost 4 bases to trimming and J lost 2 bases, with 15 bases between them. Germline CDR1 and CDR2: SGDLS and YYNGEE. CDR3 coding DNA: TGTGCCAGCAGCCAGGGTGGTACCCTAAACACTGAAGCTTTCTTT. It yields the protein CASSQGGTLNTEAFF.

J is TRBJ2-7 and V is TRBV15; no firm D call. The germline gives CDR1 LNHNV, CDR2 YYDKDF (reference sequence). The CDR3 spans 14 residues. Trimming shortened V by 0 bases and J by 1 base, and 7 bases separated the two germline ends. The CDR3 DNA follows: TGTGCCACCAGCAGAGATCCAGCGTCCTACGAGCAGTACTTC. Protein sequence: CATSRDPASYEQYF. Based on the CDR3 plus reference TRBV15 and TRBJ2-7, the full variable domain is DAMVIQNPRYQVTQFGKPVTLSCSQTLNHNVMYWYQQKSSQAPKLLFHYYDKDFNNEADTPDNFQSRRPNTSFCFLDIRSPGLGDTAMYLCATSRDPASYEQYFGPGTRLTVT.

This clone appeared a few times. Other DNA variants within this sample encode the same CDR3. This rearrangement joins TRBV11-2 to TRBJ2-7; D possibly corresponds to TRBD1 (5 bases). Germline V gives CDR1 SGHAT, CDR2 FQNNGV. The V gene lost 1 base and the J gene lost 3 bases, with 10 bases spanning the gap. The CDR3 extends over 14 amino acids. CDR3 residues: CASSLVGQGYEQYF. Here the CDR3 DNA reads TGTGCCAGCAGCTTAGTCGGGCAGGGCTACGAGCAGTACTTC.

The chain uses TRBV23-1 and TRBJ2-1; D is ambiguous. TRBV23-1 is an ORF; its function is uncertain. V was clipped by 0 bases and J by 2 bases, with 2 bases between them. The CDR3 spans 13 residues. The CDR3 coding sequence is TGCGCCAGCAGTCAATCGCCCTACAATGAGCAGTTCTTC. Protein: CASSQSPYNEQFF.

The V gene is TRBV19, the J gene TRBJ2-7; D unclear. The V and J ends lost 5 bases and 1 base respectively, with 12 bases between them. Germline V CDR1 and CDR2: LNHDA, SQIVND (reference sequence). The CDR3 consists of 14 residues. This CDR3 reads CASSSRTDSYEQYF. The CDR3, as DNA: TGTGCCAGTAGTTCCCGGACGGATTCCTACGAGCAGTACTTC.

The sample holds a few counts of this clone. V usage is TRBV30 and J usage is TRBJ2-5, with 10 nucleotides matching TRBD2. The CDR3 loop spans 18 amino acids. CDR1 is GTSNPN, CDR2 SVGIG, per germline (reference sequence). V was pared by 1 base and J by 5 bases, with 16 bases of the junction left unmatched. For the CDR3, the DNA is TGTGCCTGGAGTGACTGGATGCTAGCGGGGGACCCGGGGGAGACCCAGTACTTC. Amino acid sequence: CAWSDWMLAGDPGETQYF.